This T cell receptor beta chain was obtained from a study of cytomegalovirus exposure and HLA in healthy donors. Whole-study context: The approximately 130 validation repertoires were reported in a later analysis to have been generated on the same platform as the roughly 670 first-cohort repertoires.

The ends lost 4 bases at V and 8 bases at J; junction bases unmatched: 4. Germline V lookup: CDR1 LNHDA, CDR2 SQIVND (reference sequence). The CDR3 loop spans 14 amino acids. For this clone: Its matching antigen is unknown.

Study conclusions and caveats: Cytomegalovirus-associated status was assigned to approximately 160 TCR beta chains. Under in vitro conditions, three CMV-associated chains were confirmed as specific for CMV antigens.

This table comes from immunoSEQ multiplex PCR, and its TCRdb copy is limited to in-frame clones, with some not included. The table shows around 160,000 clones, with 80% to 85% occurring only once. The J gene is TRBJ1-4, the V gene TRBV19, with 10 nucleotides matching TRBD1. Sequenced material: PBMCs. This TCR was recovered from a man younger than 45 in good health and CMV-seropositive. The CDR3 sequence is CASSSGTGEEKLFF. The CDR3 DNA sequence: TGTGCCAGTAGTAGCGGGACAGGGGAAGAAAAACTGTTTTTT.